These 19 T cell receptor beta chains were sequenced from one sample in a study of shared clonotypes between healthy human individuals. TCRdb keeps only in-frame clones here, not all; method: immunoSEQ multiplex PCR. This sample has millions of clones, with 90% to 95% found just once. Sample: naive CD4+ T cells sorted from blood. Subset denoted: CD45RA+ positively selected. The origin of the receptors is a man younger than 30 in good health.

This clone was detected once. The chain is built from TRBV10-1 and TRBJ2-5, with a weak D call TRBD2 (6 bases). Germline CDR1 is WNHNN and CDR2 is SYGVQD (reference sequence). The V and J ends lost 3 bases and 0 bases respectively, with 8 bases between them. This CDR3 comprises 14 residues. CDR3 bases: TGCGCCAGCAGTGATGGAGGGTACCAAGAGACCCAGTACTTC. Protein: CASSDGGYQETQYF.

CDR3 loop: CAWNFGLNTGELFF. The CDR3 DNA reads as TGTGCCTGGAACTTTGGATTGAACACCGGGGAGCTGTTTTTT. The chain combines TRBV30 with TRBJ2-2, with unresolved D. Germline CDR1 GTSNPN, CDR2 SVGIG (reference sequence). The V and J ends lost 4 bases and 1 base respectively, with 10 bases between them. The CDR3 has 14 amino acids.

This clone was seen just once. The chain combines TRBV30 with TRBJ1-2; D call uncertain. CDR3 size: 13 residues. Trimming took off 0 bases at V and 6 bases at J, with 11 bases between the two ends. Germline CDR1 reads GTSNPN; CDR2 reads SVGIG (reference sequence). The chain's CDR3 is CAWSVASRNGYTF. The CDR3 DNA reads TGTGCCTGGAGTGTAGCCAGTCGTAATGGCTACACCTTC. The variable domain in full, completed from reference TRBV30 and TRBJ1-2, reads SQTIHQWPATLVQPVGSPLSLECTVEGTSNPNLYWYRQAAGRGLQLLFYSVGIGQISSEVPQNLSASRPQDRQFILSSKKLLLSDSGFYLCAWSVASRNGYTFGSGTRLTVV.

As for this clone: The identical CDR3 is also encoded by other nucleotide sequences in the sample. The chain links TRBV5-1 to TRBJ2-3, with a tentative D call TRBD1 (7 bases). Germline V lookup: CDR1 SGHRS, CDR2 YFSETQ. The CDR3 is made up of 14 amino acids. Trimming removed 4 bases at V and 3 bases at J, with 12 bases between. The CDR3 loop reads CASSPQGGTDTQYF. CDR3 DNA: TGCGCCAGCAGCCCCCAGGGGGGAACAGATACGCAGTATTTT.

This chain connects TRBV5-1 to TRBJ2-5, with D possibly being TRBD1 (5 bases). With the DNA end fitting TRBJ2-7 better, the J assignment may be wrong. Germline V gene data show CDR1 as SGHRS and CDR2 as YFSETQ. This CDR3 is 15 amino acids long. This chain's CDR3 is CASSLTPTDTYEQYF. Written as DNA, the CDR3 is TGCGCCAGCAGCTTGACTCCGACAGACACCTACGAGCAGTACTTC.

This rearrangement joins TRBV7-3 to TRBJ1-6; TRBD1 matches at 7 bases. Germline V CDR1 and CDR2: SGHTA, FQGTGA. V lost 2 bases to trimming and J lost 7 bases; unmatched junction nucleotides: 2. The CDR3 covers 14 residues. In DNA form, the CDR3 reads TGTGCCAGCAGCTTAGGGACAGTCAATTCACCCCTCCACTTT. Residues: CASSLGTVNSPLHF. The full variable domain, in which reference TRBV7-3 and TRBJ1-6 provide the parts outside the CDR3, is GAGVSQTPSNKVTEKGKYVELRCDPISGHTALYWYRQSLGQGPEFLIYFQGTGAADDSGLPNDRFFAVRPEGSVSTLKIQRTERGDSAVYLCASSLGTVNSPLHFGNGTRLTVT.

The chain recombines TRBV19 with TRBJ1-1; D is ambiguous. Trimming took 7 bases from V and 0 from J, leaving 9 bases between them. CDR1 and CDR2 from the germline V gene are LNHDA and SQIVND (reference sequence). The CDR3 has 13 amino acids. This CDR3 is CASKEQMNTEAFF. The DNA of the CDR3 is TGTGCCAGTAAGGAGCAGATGAACACTGAAGCTTTCTTT.

This chain joins TRBV27 and TRBJ2-3; D gene uncertain. Germline values: CDR1 MNHEY, CDR2 SMNVEV (reference sequence). The germline V and J ends were trimmed by 6 bases and 0 bases, with 10 bases remaining between them. The CDR3 sequence is 14 residues long. CDR3 in DNA: TGTGCCAGCAGCCGTGCGGTCAGCACAGATACGCAGTATTTT. Translation: CASSRAVSTDTQYF.

The DNA of the CDR3 is TGTGCCAGCAGCTTCCGGGACAGGCTGTACTTC. Its protein is CASSFRDRLYF. V and J are TRBV5-8 and TRBJ2-7; 8 bases match TRBD1. In germline, CDR1 is SGHTS, CDR2 YDEGEE. The CDR3 totals 11 residues. Trimming took 2 bases from V and 12 from J; bases not matched to a gene: 4.

This chain connects TRBV21-1 to TRBJ2-1; the DNA was not used to check the table's D call, TRBD1. TRBV21-1 is designated a pseudogene. This CDR3 is 16 amino acids long. The DNA for the CDR3 is TGTGCCAGCAGCAAAGAGGGCAGGGCGATTGTAGATGAGCAGTTCTTC. Amino acids: CASSKEGRAIVDEQFF.

This chain connects TRBV5-6 to TRBJ2-1, with D hard to call. Deletions cut 3 bases from V and 4 bases from J, with 5 bases between. This CDR3 is built from 12 residues. The germline gives CDR1 SGHDT, CDR2 YYEEEE. CDR3 amino acids: CASSSGYNEQFF. CDR3 nucleotides: TGTGCCAGCAGCTCCGGTTACAATGAGCAGTTCTTC.

This chain uses TRBV6-1 with TRBJ2-7; 7 positions agree with TRBD1. With V trimmed by 6 bases and J by 2 bases, 10 bases remained unmatched. Germline CDR1 is MNHNS and CDR2 is SASEGT. This CDR3 is built from 15 residues. CDR3 sequence: CASSLRTGSTYEQYF. DNA for the CDR3: TGTGCCAGCAGCCTTAGGACAGGTTCAACCTACGAGCAGTACTTC.

V gene TRBV5-1 combines with J gene TRBJ2-5, with D possibly TRBD2 on 6 matching bases. V lost 3 bases and J lost 1, with 13 bases in between. The CDR3 runs 15 residues. Germline CDR1 reads SGHRS; CDR2 reads YFSETQ. The CDR3 DNA reads TGCGCCAGCAGCTCTACGGGGGACTCCCAAGAGACCCAGTACTTC. This sequence encodes CASSSTGDSQETQYF.

V is TRBV5-1 and J is TRBJ1-1; TRBD1 might be the D (5 bases). The length of the CDR3 is 15 residues. V lost 1 base, J lost 1 base, and 11 bases lay in between. The V gene's germline CDR1 is SGHRS and CDR2 YFSETQ. The CDR3, as DNA: TGCGCCAGCAGCTTGTGGGGGGAGAAGAACACTGAAGCTTTCTTT. Encoded protein: CASSLWGEKNTEAFF.

J is TRBJ1-5 and V is TRBV12-2; TRBD1, the table's D call, was not compared with the DNA. TRBV12-2 is an annotated pseudogene. This CDR3 is 13 amino acids long. DNA of the CDR3: TGTGCAAGTCGCAATGACAGTAATCAGCCCCAGCATTTT. Protein sequence: CASRNDSNQPQHF.

The chain joins TRBV5-1 to TRBJ2-5; tentative D call: TRBD1 (6 bases). The germline V gene encodes CDR1 SGHRS and CDR2 YFSETQ. V dropped 2 bases and J dropped 2 bases, with 13 bases sitting between them. CDR3 length equals 15 residues. Here the CDR3 DNA reads TGCGCCAGCAGCTTCGGAGGTAGGGGGCAAGAGACCCAGTACTTC. Translating it yields CASSFGGRGQETQYF.

The rearrangement joins TRBV18 to TRBJ2-5, with D tentatively TRBD1 (8 bases). Trimming cost V 3 bases and J 3 bases, with 17 bases left between them. This CDR3 has 16 amino acids. Germline V lookup: CDR1 KGHSH, CDR2 LQKENI. CDR3 sequence: CASSPTRTGTKETQYF. The CDR3 bases are TGTGCCAGCTCACCGACAAGGACAGGGACTAAAGAGACCCAGTACTTC. Full variable domain (missing parts from reference TRBV18 and TRBJ2-5): NAGVMQNPRHLVRRRGQEARLRCSPMKGHSHVYWYRQLPEEGLKFMVYLQKENIIDESGMPKERFSAEFPKEGPSILRIQQVVRGDSAAYFCASSPTRTGTKETQYFGPGTRLLVL.

The J gene is TRBJ1-6, the V gene TRBV27; TRBD1 might be the D (5 bases). Germline CDR1 and CDR2: MNHEY and SMNVEV (reference sequence). V lost 2 bases, J lost 10 bases, and 12 bases lay in between. The CDR3 has 14 residues. CDR3 in DNA: TGTGCCAGCAGTTTAGCCAGGGTGGAATCACCCCTCCACTTT. Translated: CASSLARVESPLHF.

The chain employs TRBV5-4 and TRBJ2-7; TRBD1 matches 8 bases. Germline-derived CDR1 and CDR2 are SGHNT and YYREEE (reference sequence). This CDR3 spans 15 amino acids. Unmatched junction bases numbered 9, after V lost 2 bases and J lost 5 bases. CDR3 in amino acids: CASSLTDRGWDEQYF. In DNA form, the CDR3 reads TGTGCCAGCAGCTTAACCGACAGGGGCTGGGACGAGCAGTACTTC. The whole variable domain, remainder taken from reference TRBV5-4 and TRBJ2-7, is ETGVTQSPTHLIKTRGQQVTLRCSSQSGHNTVSWYQQALGQGPQFIFQYYREEENGRGNFPPRFSGLQFPNYSSELNVNALELDDSALYLCASSLTDRGWDEQYFGPGTRLTVT.